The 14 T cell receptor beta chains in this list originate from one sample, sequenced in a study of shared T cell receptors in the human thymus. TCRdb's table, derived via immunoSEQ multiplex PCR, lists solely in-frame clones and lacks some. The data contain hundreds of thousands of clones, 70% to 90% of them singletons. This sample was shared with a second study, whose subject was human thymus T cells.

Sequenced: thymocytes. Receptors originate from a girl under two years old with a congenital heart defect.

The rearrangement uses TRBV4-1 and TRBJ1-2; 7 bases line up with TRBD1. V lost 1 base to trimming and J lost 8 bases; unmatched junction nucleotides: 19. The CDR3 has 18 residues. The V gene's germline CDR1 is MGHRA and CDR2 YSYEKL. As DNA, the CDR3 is TGCGCCAGCAGCCAAGTTCCGAACCGCGGCAGGGGGAGTGAGGGCTACACCTTC. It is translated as CASSQVPNRGRGSEGYTF.

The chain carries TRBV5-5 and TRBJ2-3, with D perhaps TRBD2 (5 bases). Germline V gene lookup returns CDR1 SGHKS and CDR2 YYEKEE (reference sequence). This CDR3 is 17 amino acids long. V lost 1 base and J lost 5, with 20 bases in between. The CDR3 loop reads CASSLIASLVSGDTQYF. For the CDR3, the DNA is TGTGCCAGCAGCTTGATCGCTAGCCTGGTTAGTGGAGATACGCAGTATTTT.

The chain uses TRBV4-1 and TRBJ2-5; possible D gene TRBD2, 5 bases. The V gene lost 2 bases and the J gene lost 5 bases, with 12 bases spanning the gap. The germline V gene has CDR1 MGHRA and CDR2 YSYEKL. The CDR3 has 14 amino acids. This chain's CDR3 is CASSQSSRQETQYF. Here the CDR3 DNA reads TGCGCCAGCAGCCAATCTAGCCGTCAGGAGACCCAGTACTTC.

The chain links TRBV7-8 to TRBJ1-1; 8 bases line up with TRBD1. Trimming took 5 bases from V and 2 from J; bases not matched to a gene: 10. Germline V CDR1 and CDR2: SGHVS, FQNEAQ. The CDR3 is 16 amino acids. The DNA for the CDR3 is TGTGCCAGCAGCCACACCTCCGGGACAGGTAACACTGAAGCTTTCTTT. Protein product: CASSHTSGTGNTEAFF.

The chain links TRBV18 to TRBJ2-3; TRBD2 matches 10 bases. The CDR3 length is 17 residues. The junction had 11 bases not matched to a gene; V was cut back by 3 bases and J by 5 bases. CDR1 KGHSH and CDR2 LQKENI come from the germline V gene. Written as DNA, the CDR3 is TGTGCCAGCTCACCCTCTCTAGCGGGGGAAGTATTAGATACGCAGTATTTT. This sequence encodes CASSPSLAGEVLDTQYF.

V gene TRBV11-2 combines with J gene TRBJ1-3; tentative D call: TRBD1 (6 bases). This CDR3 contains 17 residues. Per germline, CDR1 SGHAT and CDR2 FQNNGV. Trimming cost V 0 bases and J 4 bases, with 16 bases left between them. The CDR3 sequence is CASSLDPWSGAGNTIYF. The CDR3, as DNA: TGTGCCAGCAGCTTAGATCCGTGGTCAGGGGCCGGAAACACCATATATTTT.

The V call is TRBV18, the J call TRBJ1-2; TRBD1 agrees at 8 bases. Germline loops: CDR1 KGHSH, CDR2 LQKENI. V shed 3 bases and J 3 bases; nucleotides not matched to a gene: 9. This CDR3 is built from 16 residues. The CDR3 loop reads CASSPYQGALDYGYTF. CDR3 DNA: TGTGCCAGCTCACCCTATCAGGGGGCCCTCGACTATGGCTACACCTTC.

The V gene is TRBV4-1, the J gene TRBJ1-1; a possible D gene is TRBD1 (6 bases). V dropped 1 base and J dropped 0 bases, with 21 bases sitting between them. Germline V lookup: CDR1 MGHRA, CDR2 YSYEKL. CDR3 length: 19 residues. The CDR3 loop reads CASSQVGALTVDMNTEAFF. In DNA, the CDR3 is TGCGCCAGCAGCCAAGTGGGGGCCCTGACAGTCGACATGAACACTGAAGCTTTCTTT.

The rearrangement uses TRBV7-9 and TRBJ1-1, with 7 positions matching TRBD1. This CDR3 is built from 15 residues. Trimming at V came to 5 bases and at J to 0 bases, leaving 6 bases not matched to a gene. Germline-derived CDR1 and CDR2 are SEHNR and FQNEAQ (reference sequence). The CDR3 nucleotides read TGTGCCAGCAGCCTAGGACAGGCCATGAACACTGAAGCTTTCTTT. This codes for CASSLGQAMNTEAFF. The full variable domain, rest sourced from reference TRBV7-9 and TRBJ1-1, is DTGVSQNPRHKITKRGQNVTFRCDPISEHNRLYWYRQTLGQGPEFLTYFQNEAQLEKSRLLSDRFSAERPKGSFSTLEIQRTEQGDSAMYLCASSLGQAMNTEAFFGQGTRLTVV.

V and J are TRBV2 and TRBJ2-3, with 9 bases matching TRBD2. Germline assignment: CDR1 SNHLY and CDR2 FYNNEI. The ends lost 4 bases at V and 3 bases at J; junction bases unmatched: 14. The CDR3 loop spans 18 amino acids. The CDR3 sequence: CASSVWVAGELQTDTQYF. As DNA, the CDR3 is TGTGCCAGCAGTGTTTGGGTAGCGGGGGAGCTTCAGACAGATACGCAGTATTTT.

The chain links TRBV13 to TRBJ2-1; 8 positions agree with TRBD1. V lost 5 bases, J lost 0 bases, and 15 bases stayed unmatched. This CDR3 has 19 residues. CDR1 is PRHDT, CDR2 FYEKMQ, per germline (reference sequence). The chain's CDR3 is CASSPRDRNYSNSYNEQFF. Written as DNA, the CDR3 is TGTGCCAGCAGCCCCCGGGACAGGAACTATTCGAACTCCTACAATGAGCAGTTCTTC. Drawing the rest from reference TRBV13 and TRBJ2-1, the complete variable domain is AAGVIQSPRHLIKEKRETATLKCYPIPRHDTVYWYQQGPGQDPQFLISFYEKMQSDKGSIPDRFSAQQFSDYHSELNMSSLELGDSALYFCASSPRDRNYSNSYNEQFFGPGTRLTVL.

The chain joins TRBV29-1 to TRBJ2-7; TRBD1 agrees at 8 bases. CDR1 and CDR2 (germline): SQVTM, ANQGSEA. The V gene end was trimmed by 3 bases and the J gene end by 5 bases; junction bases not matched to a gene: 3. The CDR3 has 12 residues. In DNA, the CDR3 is TGCAGCGTTGACAGGGGGCGGAACGAGCAGTACTTC. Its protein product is CSVDRGRNEQYF.

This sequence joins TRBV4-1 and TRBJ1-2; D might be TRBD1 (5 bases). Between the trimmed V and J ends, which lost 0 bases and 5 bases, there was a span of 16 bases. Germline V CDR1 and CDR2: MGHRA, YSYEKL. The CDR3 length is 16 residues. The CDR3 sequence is CASSQDTRGRSYGYTF. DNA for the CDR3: TGCGCCAGCAGCCAAGACACAAGGGGCCGATCTTATGGCTACACCTTC.

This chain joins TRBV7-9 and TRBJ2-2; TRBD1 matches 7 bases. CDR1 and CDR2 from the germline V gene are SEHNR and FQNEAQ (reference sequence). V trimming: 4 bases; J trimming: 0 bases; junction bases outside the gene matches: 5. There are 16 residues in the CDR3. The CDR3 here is CASSSTDRSNTGELFF. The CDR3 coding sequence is TGTGCCAGCAGCTCGACGGACAGGTCGAACACCGGGGAGCTGTTTTTT.